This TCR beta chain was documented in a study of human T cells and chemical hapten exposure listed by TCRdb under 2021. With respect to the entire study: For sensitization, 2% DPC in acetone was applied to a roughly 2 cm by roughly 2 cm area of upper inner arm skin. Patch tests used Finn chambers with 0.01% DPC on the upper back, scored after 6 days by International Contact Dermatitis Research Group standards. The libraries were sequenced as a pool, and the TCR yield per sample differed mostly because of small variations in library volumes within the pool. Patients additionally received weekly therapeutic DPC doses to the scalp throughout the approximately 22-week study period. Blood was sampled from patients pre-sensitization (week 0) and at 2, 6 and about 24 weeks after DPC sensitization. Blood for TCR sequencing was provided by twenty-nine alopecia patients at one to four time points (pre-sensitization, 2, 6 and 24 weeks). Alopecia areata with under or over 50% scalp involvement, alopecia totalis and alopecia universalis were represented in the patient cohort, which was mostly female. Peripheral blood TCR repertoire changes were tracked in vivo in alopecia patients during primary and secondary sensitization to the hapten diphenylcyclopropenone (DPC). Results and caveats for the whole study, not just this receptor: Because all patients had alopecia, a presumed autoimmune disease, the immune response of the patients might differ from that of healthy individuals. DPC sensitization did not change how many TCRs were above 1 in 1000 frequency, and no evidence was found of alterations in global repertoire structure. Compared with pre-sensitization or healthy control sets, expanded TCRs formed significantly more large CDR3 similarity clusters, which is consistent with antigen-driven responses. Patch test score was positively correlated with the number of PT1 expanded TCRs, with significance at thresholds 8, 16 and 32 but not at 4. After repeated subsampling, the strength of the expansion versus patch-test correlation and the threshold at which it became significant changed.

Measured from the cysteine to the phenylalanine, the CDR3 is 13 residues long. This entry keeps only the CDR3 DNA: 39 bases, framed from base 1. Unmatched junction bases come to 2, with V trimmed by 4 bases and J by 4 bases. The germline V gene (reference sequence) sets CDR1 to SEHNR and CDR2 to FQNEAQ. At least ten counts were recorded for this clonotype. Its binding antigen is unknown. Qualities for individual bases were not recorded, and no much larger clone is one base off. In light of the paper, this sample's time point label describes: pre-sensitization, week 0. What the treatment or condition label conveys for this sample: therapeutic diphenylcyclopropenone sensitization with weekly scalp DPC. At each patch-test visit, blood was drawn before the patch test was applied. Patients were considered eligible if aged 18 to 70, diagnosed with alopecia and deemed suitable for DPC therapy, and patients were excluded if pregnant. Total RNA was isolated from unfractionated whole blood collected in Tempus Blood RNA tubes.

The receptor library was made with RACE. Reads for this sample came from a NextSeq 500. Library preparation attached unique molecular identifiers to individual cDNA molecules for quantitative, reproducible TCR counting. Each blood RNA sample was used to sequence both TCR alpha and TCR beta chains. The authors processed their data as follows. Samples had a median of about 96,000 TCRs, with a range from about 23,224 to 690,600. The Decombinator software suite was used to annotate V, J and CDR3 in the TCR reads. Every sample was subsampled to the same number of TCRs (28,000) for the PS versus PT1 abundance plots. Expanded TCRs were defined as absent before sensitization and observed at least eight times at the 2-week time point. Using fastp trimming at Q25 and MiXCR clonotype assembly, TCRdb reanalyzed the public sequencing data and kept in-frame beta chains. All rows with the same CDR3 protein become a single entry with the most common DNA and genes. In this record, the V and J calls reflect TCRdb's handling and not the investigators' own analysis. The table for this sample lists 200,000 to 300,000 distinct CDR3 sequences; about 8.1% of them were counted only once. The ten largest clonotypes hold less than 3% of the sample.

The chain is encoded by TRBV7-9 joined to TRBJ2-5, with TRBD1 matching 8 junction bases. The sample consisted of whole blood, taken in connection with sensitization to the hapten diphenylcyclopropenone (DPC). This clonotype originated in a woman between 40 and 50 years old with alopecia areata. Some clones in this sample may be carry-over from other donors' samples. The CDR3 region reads CASSWDRRETQYF. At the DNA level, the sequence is TGTGCCAGCAGCTGGGACAGGCGAGAGACCCAGTACTTC.